These T cell receptor beta chains were read from a single sample in a study of T cells after posttransplantation cyclophosphamide. Data came from immunoSEQ multiplex PCR; TCRdb stores just in-frame clones and leaves some out. The sample has 66,000 or so clones; around 95% are singletons. The sample taken for sequencing was PBMCs. All receptors derive from a woman aged 30 to 39 in good health and a related stem cell transplant donor. Both conserved end residues are part of each CDR3. The D gene is left open where the match is weak. Only some rows state a clone size, as once, few, many or a class for expanded clones.

cdr3_aa: CASSPQGTEAFF
clone_size: -
j_call: TRBJ1-1
d_call: -
v_call: TRBV18

cdr3_aa: CSVQGDTGELFF
clone_size: -
j_call: TRBJ2-2
d_call: -
v_call: TRBV29-1

cdr3_aa: CASTGTRNIQYF
clone_size: -
j_call: TRBJ2-4
d_call: -
v_call: TRBV6-1

cdr3_aa: CASSFLVSNPYNEQFF
clone_size: -
j_call: TRBJ2-1
d_call: -
v_call: TRBV5-1

cdr3_aa: CASSLEGTATEAFF
clone_size: -
j_call: TRBJ1-1
d_call: -
v_call: TRBV5-1

cdr3_aa: CASSSTGVGYGYTF
clone_size: -
j_call: TRBJ1-2
d_call: TRBD1
v_call: TRBV5-4

cdr3_aa: CASSQGSRTADTQYF
clone_size: -
j_call: TRBJ2-3
d_call: -
v_call: TRBV4-1

cdr3_aa: CATSRDWQPQHF
clone_size: -
j_call: TRBJ1-5
d_call: -
v_call: TRBV15

cdr3_aa: CSARLDYGYTF
clone_size: -
j_call: TRBJ1-2
d_call: -
v_call: TRBV20-1

cdr3_aa: CASSLFRSYEQYF
clone_size: -
j_call: TRBJ2-7
d_call: -
v_call: TRBV7-2

cdr3_aa: CASSQEGGGASYEQYF
clone_size: -
j_call: TRBJ2-7
d_call: -
v_call: TRBV5-1

cdr3_aa: CASSPSGTPYGYTF
clone_size: few
j_call: TRBJ1-2
d_call: -
v_call: TRBV18

cdr3_aa: CASSVTGGGWEKLFF
clone_size: -
j_call: TRBJ1-4
d_call: TRBD1
v_call: TRBV7-2

cdr3_aa: CASSQPLGGKRFSYGYTF
clone_size: -
j_call: TRBJ1-2
d_call: -
v_call: TRBV7-2

cdr3_aa: CASSLWAAWNTGELFF
clone_size: -
j_call: TRBJ2-2
d_call: -
v_call: TRBV7-2

cdr3_aa: CASSSSRGGYEQYF
clone_size: -
j_call: TRBJ2-7
d_call: TRBD2
v_call: TRBV7-9

cdr3_aa: CAWSVLAGVTDTQYF
clone_size: -
j_call: TRBJ2-3
d_call: TRBD2
v_call: TRBV30

cdr3_aa: CASSPDLEKLFF
clone_size: -
j_call: TRBJ1-4
d_call: -
v_call: TRBV18

cdr3_aa: CASSPRDSLNSPLHF
clone_size: -
j_call: TRBJ1-6
d_call: TRBD1
v_call: TRBV4-2

cdr3_aa: CASSLGQAAYGYTF
clone_size: -
j_call: TRBJ1-2
d_call: -
v_call: TRBV5-5

cdr3_aa: CASSMEGQKNEKLFF
clone_size: -
j_call: TRBJ1-4
d_call: TRBD1
v_call: TRBV19

cdr3_aa: CASSGEAPYSGNTIYF
clone_size: -
j_call: TRBJ1-3
d_call: -
v_call: TRBV6-1

cdr3_aa: CASSPPGLNTEAFF
clone_size: once
j_call: TRBJ1-1
d_call: -
v_call: TRBV18

cdr3_aa: CASIPRAKPRLYSNQPQHF
clone_size: -
j_call: TRBJ1-5
d_call: -
v_call: TRBV5-1

cdr3_aa: CASSLAWSDRENEKLFF
clone_size: -
j_call: TRBJ1-4
d_call: -
v_call: TRBV11-2

cdr3_aa: CASSLGRSPRRNTQYF
clone_size: -
j_call: TRBJ2-3
d_call: -
v_call: TRBV7-2